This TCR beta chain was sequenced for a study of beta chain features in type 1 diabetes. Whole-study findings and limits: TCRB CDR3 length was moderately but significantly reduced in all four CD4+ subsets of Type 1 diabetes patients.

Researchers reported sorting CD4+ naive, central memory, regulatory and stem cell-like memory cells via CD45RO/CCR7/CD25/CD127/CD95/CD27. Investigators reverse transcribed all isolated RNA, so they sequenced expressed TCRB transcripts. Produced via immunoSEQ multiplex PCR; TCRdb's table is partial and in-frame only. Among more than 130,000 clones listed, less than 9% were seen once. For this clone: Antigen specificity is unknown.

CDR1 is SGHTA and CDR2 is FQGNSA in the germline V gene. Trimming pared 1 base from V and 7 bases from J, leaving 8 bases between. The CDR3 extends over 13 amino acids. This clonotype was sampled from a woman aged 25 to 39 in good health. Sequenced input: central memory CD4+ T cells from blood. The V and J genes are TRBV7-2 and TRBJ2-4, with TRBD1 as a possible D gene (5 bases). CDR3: CASSLEQGNIQYF. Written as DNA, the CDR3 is TGTGCCAGCAGCTTAGAGCAGGGTAACATTCAGTACTTC.